The 12 T cell receptor beta chains presented below share a single source sample, sequenced in a study of blood T cell repertoires in COVID-19. Using immunoSEQ multiplex PCR, the repertoire was profiled, and TCRdb retains in-frame clones only, with some absent. The sample includes about 340,000 clones, about 92% of them seen just once. Sequences were obtained from PBMCs or T cells enriched from blood (not recorded which). These receptors came from a woman in her thirties who had recovered from COVID-19.

This chain connects TRBV5-6 to TRBJ2-1; D might be TRBD2 (5 bases). In germline, CDR1 is SGHDT, CDR2 YYEEEE. Deletions cut 0 bases from V and 6 bases from J, with 7 bases between. The CDR3 runs to 13 residues. Written as DNA, the CDR3 is TGTGCCAGCAGCTTGGTACGGGGCAATGAGCAGTTCTTC. It codes for CASSLVRGNEQFF. Variable domain in full (rest from reference TRBV5-6 and TRBJ2-1): DAGVTQSPTHLIKTRGQQVTLRCSPKSGHDTVSWYQQALGQGPQFIFQYYEEEERQRGNFPDRFSGHQFPNYSSELNVNALLLGDSALYLCASSLVRGNEQFFGPGTRLTVL.

The V call is TRBV28, the J call TRBJ1-5; unclear D gene. The germline V gene has CDR1 MDHEN and CDR2 SYDVKM. This CDR3 is built from 13 residues. V lost 3 bases and J 7 bases, leaving 10 bases between the germline ends. The chain's CDR3 is CASSFISIQPQHF. CDR3 nucleotides: TGTGCCAGCAGTTTTATATCTATCCAGCCCCAGCATTTT.

This chain links TRBV5-6 with TRBJ1-2; TRBD1 might be the D (6 bases). Germline lookup yields CDR1 SGHDT and CDR2 YYEEEE. V was clipped by 3 bases and J by 5 bases, with 14 bases between them. This CDR3 has 14 amino acids. CDR3 nucleotides: TGTGCCAGCAGCTACGGACAGACCGTGTATGGCTACACCTTC. Residues: CASSYGQTVYGYTF.

The chain is built from TRBV6-5 and TRBJ2-7, with TRBD2 as a possible D gene (6 bases). Per the germline V gene, CDR1 is MNHEY and CDR2 is SVGAGI. The CDR3 covers 15 residues. Trimming stripped 6 bases from V and 2 bases from J, with 17 bases between. CDR3 protein: CASRPTGSSAYEQYF. The CDR3 region has the DNA TGTGCCAGCAGACCGACCGGGAGTTCAGCCTACGAGCAGTACTTC.

The genes are TRBV15 and TRBJ1-3; 7 nucleotides agree with TRBD1. This CDR3 has 15 residues. The V segment lost 4 bases and the J segment 0 bases; nucleotides outside the gene matches: 3. The V gene's germline CDR1 is LNHNV and CDR2 YYDKDF (reference sequence). Here the CDR3 DNA reads TGTGCCACCAGCAAGGACAGGCTCTCTGGAAACACCATATATTTT. Amino acid sequence: CATSKDRLSGNTIYF.

This chain uses TRBV2 with TRBJ1-6, with 7 bases matching TRBD1. This CDR3 region has 13 residues. Per germline, CDR1 SNHLY and CDR2 FYNNEI. Trimming took 10 bases from V and 10 from J; bases not matched to a gene: 10. The CDR3 region is CATKTGPESPLHF. The CDR3, as DNA: TGTGCCACGAAGACAGGGCCTGAATCACCCCTCCACTTT.

This chain uses TRBV3-1 (or the pseudogene TRBV3-2) with TRBJ1-2; unclear D gene. The germline CDR1 and CDR2 sequences are LGHDT and YNNKEL (reference sequence). This CDR3 contains 15 residues. V dropped 3 bases and J dropped 2 bases, with 13 bases sitting between them. The CDR3 DNA is TGTGCCAGCAGCCAGGGTTATCGCAGGAACTATGGCTACACCTTC. Protein sequence: CASSQGYRRNYGYTF.

The chain links TRBV4-3 to TRBJ2-3; a possible D gene is TRBD1 (5 bases). The CDR3 is made up of 15 amino acids. V dropped 2 bases and J dropped 1 base, with 10 bases sitting between them. CDR1 LGHNA and CDR2 YSLEER come from the germline V gene. CDR3 residues: CASSQQGFGTDTQYF. CDR3 coding DNA: TGCGCCAGCAGCCAACAGGGATTCGGCACAGATACGCAGTATTTT.

This chain links TRBV4-1 with TRBJ1-2; D not certain. Per the germline V gene, CDR1 is MGHRA and CDR2 is YSYEKL. The CDR3 is made up of 14 amino acids. The germline V and J ends were trimmed by 0 bases and 4 bases, with 9 bases remaining between them. CDR3 bases: TGCGCCAGCAGCCAAGATCCAGGAGGCTATGGCTACACCTTC. Its translation: CASSQDPGGYGYTF.

The V call is TRBV5-3, the J call TRBJ2-7, with D tentatively TRBD1 (5 bases). TRBV5-3 is known as an ORF, though its function is uncertain. The CDR3 is 14 amino acids. Trimming cost V 3 bases and J 5 bases, with 15 bases left between them. This CDR3 is CARSWGAGSDEQYF. In DNA form, the CDR3 reads TGTGCCAGAAGCTGGGGCGCAGGGTCAGACGAGCAGTACTTC.

The chain recombines TRBV6-5 with TRBJ2-2; 7 bases line up with TRBD2. The CDR3 extends over 15 amino acids. Germline V CDR1 and CDR2: MNHEY, SVGAGI. The V gene end was trimmed by 2 bases and the J gene end by 5 bases; junction bases not matched to a gene: 5. In DNA form, the CDR3 reads TGTGCCAGCAGTTACACGACTAGCAGGACCGGGGAGCTGTTTTTT. Amino acids: CASSYTTSRTGELFF.

The V gene is TRBV28, the J gene TRBJ2-7; D ambiguous. Trimming left V 3 bases short and J 3 bases short, with 9 bases between. CDR1 and CDR2 (germline): MDHEN, SYDVKM. The CDR3 sequence is 13 residues long. The DNA of the CDR3 is TGTGCCAGCAGTTTTGGTTCGGTCTACGAGCAGTACTTC. This codes for CASSFGSVYEQYF.